The clone carrying this TCR beta chain showed up just a few times. Its antigen is not identified. The sample comes from a study of T cells after yellow fever vaccination. UMIs and a universal primer site were added when TCR cDNA was made by 5'RACE template switching. TCRdb analysed the 5' RACE reads with MiXCR anew, one entry per CDR3 protein. This table holds about 430,000 distinct CDR3 sequences, approximately 19% found once. Study-wide findings and caveats: Post-booster samples contained most primary-vaccination clones (approximately 97% CD4, about 90% CD8). Only a small proportion of the clonotypes turned up in both the CD4 and the CD8 compartments, likely arising from convergent recombination. Weaker, the secondary response peaked sooner, at day 5 versus 15.

This receptor was taken from a young man who received the YFV17D yellow fever vaccine. Sequences were derived from PBMCs, sampled before the yellow fever booster vaccination.

The CDR3 nucleotides are TGCAGCGTTGAAGATACCGGACAAGGGGCCCGGGAGACCCAGTACTTC. Its translation is CSVEDTGQGARETQYF. The chain carries TRBV29-1 and TRBJ2-5, with a possible D match to TRBD1 (5 bases). The CDR3 spans 16 residues. Germline CDR1 SQVTM, CDR2 ANQGSEA. The V gene lost 0 bases and the J gene lost 5 bases, with 19 bases spanning the gap.